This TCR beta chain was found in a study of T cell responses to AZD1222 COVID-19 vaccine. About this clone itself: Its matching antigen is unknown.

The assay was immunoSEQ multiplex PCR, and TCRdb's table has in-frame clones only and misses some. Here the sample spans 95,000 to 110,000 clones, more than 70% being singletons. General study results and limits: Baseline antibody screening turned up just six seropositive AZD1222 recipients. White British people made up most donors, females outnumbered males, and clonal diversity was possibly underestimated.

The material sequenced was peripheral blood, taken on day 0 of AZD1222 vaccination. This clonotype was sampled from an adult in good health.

CDR3 DNA sequence: TGTGCCAGCAGTCGAAGCGGGGGTGGGACAGATACGCAGTATTTT. This codes for CASSRSGGGTDTQYF. This chain uses TRBV6-4 with TRBJ2-3; 8 positions agree with TRBD2. Germline V gene lookup returns CDR1 MRHNA and CDR2 SNTAGT. Trimming took 5 bases from V and 3 from J; bases not matched to a gene: 7. CDR3 size: 15 residues.